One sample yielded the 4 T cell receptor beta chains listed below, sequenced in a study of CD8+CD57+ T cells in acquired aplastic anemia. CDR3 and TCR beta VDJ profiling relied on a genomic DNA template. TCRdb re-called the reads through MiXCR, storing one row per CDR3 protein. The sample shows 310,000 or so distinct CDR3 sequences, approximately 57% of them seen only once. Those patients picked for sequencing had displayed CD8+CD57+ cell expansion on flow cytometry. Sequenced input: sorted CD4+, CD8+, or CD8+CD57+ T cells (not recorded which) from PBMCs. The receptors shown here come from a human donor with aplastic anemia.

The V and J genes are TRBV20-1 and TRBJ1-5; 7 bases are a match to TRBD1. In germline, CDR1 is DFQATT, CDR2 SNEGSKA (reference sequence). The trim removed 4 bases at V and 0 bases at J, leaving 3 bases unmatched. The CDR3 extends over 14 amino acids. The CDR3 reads CSATRDSSNQPQHF. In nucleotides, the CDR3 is TGCAGTGCTACCCGGGACAGTAGCAATCAGCCCCAGCATTTT.

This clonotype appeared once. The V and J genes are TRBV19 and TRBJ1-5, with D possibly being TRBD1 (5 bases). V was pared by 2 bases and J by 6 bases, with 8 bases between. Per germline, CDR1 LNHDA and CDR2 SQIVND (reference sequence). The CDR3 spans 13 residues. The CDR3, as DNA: TGTGCCAGTAGTATAAGGGGACCTCAGCCCCAGCATTTT. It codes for CASSIRGPQPQHF. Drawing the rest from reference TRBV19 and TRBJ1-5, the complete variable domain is DGGITQSPKYLFRKEGQNVTLSCEQNLNHDAMYWYRQDPGQGLRLIYYSQIVNDFQKGDIAEGYSVSREKKESFPLTVTSAQKNPTAFYLCASSIRGPQPQHFGDGTRLSIL.

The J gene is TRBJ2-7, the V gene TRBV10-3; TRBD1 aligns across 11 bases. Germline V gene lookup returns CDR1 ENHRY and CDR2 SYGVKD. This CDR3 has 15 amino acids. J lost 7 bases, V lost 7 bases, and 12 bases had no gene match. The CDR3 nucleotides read TGTGCCATCAATCCGGGACAGGGGGGAACGGGGGAGCAGTACTTC. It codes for CAINPGQGGTGEQYF.

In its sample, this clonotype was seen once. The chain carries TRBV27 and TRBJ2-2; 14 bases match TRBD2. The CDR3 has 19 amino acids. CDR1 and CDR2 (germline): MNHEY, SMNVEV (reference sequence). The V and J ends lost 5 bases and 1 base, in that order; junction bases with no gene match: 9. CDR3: CASSRFSGTSGGNTGELFF. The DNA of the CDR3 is TGTGCCAGCAGTCGATTCTCCGGGACTAGCGGGGGGAACACCGGGGAGCTGTTTTTT.